A selection of T cell receptor beta chains follows, all from one sample in a study of metastatic and nonmetastatic thyroid tumors. TCRdb re-called the PCR reads via MiXCR. The repertoire holds about 16,000 clones, with roughly a third as singletons. The sample consisted of tumor tissue. These receptors came from a female donor with papillary thyroid cancer or a benign thyroid nodule (not recorded which). Some clones in this sample may be carry-over from other donors' samples. Each CDR3 is given with its conserved first and last residue. The D gene is left open where the match is weak. Size is stated for part of the rows, as once, few or many counts, or as a class when the clone is expanded.

>TRBD1|-|TRBJ2-1|TRBV29-1
CSVRAGGNEQFF
TGCAGCGTTCGAGCAGGGGGCAATGAGCAGTTCTTC
>-|-|TRBJ2-6|TRBV14
CASSQMEARCGANVLTF
TGTGCCAGCAGCCAAATGGAGGCGCGCTGTGGGGCCAACGTCCTGACTTTC
>-|-|TRBJ2-2|TRBV20-1
CSARDNPGGTGELFF
TGCAGTGCTAGAGATAATCCAGGAGGGACCGGGGAGCTGTTTTTT
>-|medium-sized|TRBJ1-2|TRBV6-1
CASSDLSRQSVGYTF
TGTGCCAGCAGTGACCTATCTCGACAGTCGGTTGGCTACACCTTC
>TRBD1|-|TRBJ1-1|TRBV5-1
CASSLRQGATEAFF
TGCGCCAGCAGCTTGAGACAGGGGGCCACTGAAGCTTTCTTT
>-|medium-sized|TRBJ2-3|TRBV12-3/TRBV12-4
CASSLGALLDTQYF
TGTGCCAGCAGTTTAGGGGCCCTCCTGGATACGCAGTATTTT
>-|-|TRBJ1-6|TRBV20-1
CSARDYKTGNSPLHF
TGCAGTGCTAGAGACTATAAGACGGGAAATTCACCCCTCCACTTT
>-|many|TRBJ1-6|TRBV19
CASKEGGNSPLHF
TGTGCCAGTAAGGAAGGGGGTAATTCACCCCTCCACTTT
>-|many|TRBJ1-1|TRBV6-1
CASSVLDSETEAFF
TGTGCCAGCAGTGTTTTGGACAGTGAAACTGAAGCTTTCTTT
>-|medium-sized|TRBJ1-5|TRBV20-1
CSASDSRPGGAEPQHF
TGCAGTGCTAGTGATTCGCGACCTGGGGGGGCTGAGCCCCAGCATTTT
>-|-|TRBJ2-7|TRBV9
CASSERAETPYEQYF
TGTGCCAGCAGCGAAAGGGCCGAGACCCCCTACGAGCAGTACTTC
>TRBD2|-|TRBJ2-2|TRBV20-1
CSARTKLAARGGELFF
TGCAGTGCTAGAACCAAACTAGCGGCACGGGGCGGGGAGCTGTTTTTT
>-|-|TRBJ2-2|TRBV6-4
CASSPGTDTGELFF
TGTGCCAGCAGTCCAGGGACGGACACCGGGGAGCTGTTTTTT
>-|-|TRBJ1-6|TRBV20-1
CSARDLNKGINSPLHF
TGCAGTGCTAGAGATCTAAACAAGGGCATAAATTCACCCCTCCACTTT
>TRBD1|large|TRBJ1-2|TRBV11-2
CASSLGTGAARNGYTF
TGTGCCAGCAGCTTAGGGACAGGGGCTGCCCGTAATGGCTACACCTTC
>TRBD2|few|TRBJ2-7|TRBV2
CASSRGGNEQYF
TGTGCCAGCAGCCGGGGGGGTAACGAGCAGTACTTC
>-|-|TRBJ1-4|TRBV5-1
CASSSQGLTNEKLFF
TGCGCCAGCAGCTCCCAGGGATTGACTAATGAAAAACTGTTTTTT
>-|-|TRBJ2-7|TRBV6-1
CASSVVRGREQYF
TGTGCCAGCAGTGTCGTCAGGGGACGCGAGCAGTACTTC
>-|medium-sized|TRBJ1-6|TRBV19
CASSIPLANSPLHF
TGTGCCAGTAGTATACCCCTTGCTAATTCACCCCTCCACTTT
>-|many|TRBJ2-4|TRBV28
CASRRRGLGNIQYF
TGTGCCAGCAGACGGAGGGGGTTAGGAAACATTCAGTACTTC
>-|few|TRBJ1-3|TRBV28
CASSLRGNTIYF
TGTGCCAGCAGTTTACGAGGAAACACCATATATTTT
>TRBD2|many|TRBJ2-3|TRBV11-2
CASSLDLAGGPDTQYF
TGTGCCAGCAGCTTAGACTTAGCGGGGGGCCCGGATACGCAGTATTTT
>-|-|TRBJ1-5|TRBV5-1
CASSLGTHSNQPQHF
TGCGCCAGCAGCTTGGGGACACATAGCAATCAGCCCCAGCATTTT
>-|many|TRBJ1-1|TRBV5-6
CASSLGVGGNTEAFF
TGTGCCAGCAGCCTAGGGGTAGGGGGAAACACTGAAGCTTTCTTT
>-|medium-sized|TRBJ1-2|TRBV19
CASSMSRDGNYGYTF
TGTGCCAGTAGTATGAGCCGGGACGGGAACTATGGCTACACCTTC
>TRBD1|many|TRBJ1-1|TRBV7-8
CASSFRGDRGLTEAFF
TGTGCCAGCAGCTTTAGGGGGGACAGGGGCCTTACTGAAGCTTTCTTT
>-|-|TRBJ2-1|TRBV5-1
CASSLDPLYNEQFF
TGCGCCAGCAGCTTAGACCCACTGTACAATGAGCAGTTCTTC
>-|few|TRBJ2-7|TRBV24-1
CATSDFGREQYF
TGTGCCACCAGTGATTTTGGCCGCGAGCAGTACTTC
>-|medium-sized|TRBJ1-3|TRBV19
CASSYQGTGNTIYF
TGTGCCAGTAGCTACCAGGGGACCGGAAACACCATATATTTT
>TRBD2|once|TRBJ2-1|TRBV4-1
CASSPGPSGSFDEQFF
TGCGCCAGCAGCCCCGGGCCTAGCGGGAGCTTCGATGAGCAGTTCTTC
>-|few|TRBJ1-4|TRBV27
CASSLQIATNEELFF
TGTGCCAGCAGTTTACAGATTGCAACTAATGAAGAACTGTTTTTT
>TRBD1|-|TRBJ1-1|TRBV7-8
CASSPRSAQGETEAFF
TGTGCCAGCAGCCCAAGGAGTGCGCAGGGGGAGACTGAAGCTTTCTTT
>-|-|TRBJ2-7|TRBV19
CATVGSRYEQYF
TGTGCCACTGTAGGGAGCCGCTACGAGCAGTACTTC
>-|once|TRBJ1-2|TRBV7-2
CARSLRANYGYTF
TGTGCCAGGAGCTTGAGAGCTAACTATGGCTACACCTTC
>-|-|TRBJ2-7|TRBV3-1
CASSQGSGGNYEQYF
TGTGCCAGCAGCCAAGGGTCGGGCGGGAACTACGAGCAGTACTTC
>-|-|TRBJ2-7|TRBV4-3
CASSQEGGWEQYF
TGCGCCAGCAGCCAAGAAGGAGGGTGGGAGCAGTACTTC